Included here is one T cell receptor (beta chain) sequence, with context. This sample was included in a study of blood T cell repertoires in COVID-19. Study information: Sites across the United States, Italy and Spain contributed samples from acute and convalescent COVID-19. Sources were T cells, B-cell-depleted T cells, or PBMCs; the material itself was cDNA or gDNA.

This CDR3 region has 16 residues. Germline CDR1 and CDR2: LGHDT and YNNKEL (reference sequence). The germline V and J ends were trimmed by 1 base and 6 bases, with 18 bases remaining between them. Original processing notes: Nucleated cell counts were estimated from reference gene primer amplification. Sequenced by immunoSEQ multiplex PCR; TCRdb stores in-frame clones only, minus some. The V and J calls and clone size come from that table; D and trimming were worked out from the DNA. The table includes a few hundred thousand clones, around 84% detected once. The receptor was derived from a woman in her thirties or forties who had recovered from COVID-19. The chain combines TRBV3-1 (or the pseudogene TRBV3-2) with TRBJ1-2; D is perhaps TRBD1 (6 bases). The sequenced sample consisted of peripheral blood. The CDR3 DNA is TGTGCCAGCAGCCAAGGGACAGCAGACTTTGGGGATGGCTACACCTTC. As protein: CASSQGTADFGDGYTF.